The 8 T cell receptor beta chains listed next were all sequenced from one sample in a study of cytomegalovirus exposure and HLA in healthy donors. The primer mix had 60 Vbeta and 13 Jbeta primers. Only in-frame clones appear in the TCRdb table, and some are missing; sequencing was by immunoSEQ multiplex PCR. The profile shows a few hundred thousand clones, around four fifths of them singletons. The sequencing sample was made of PBMCs. These receptors were collected from a woman aged 40 to 49 in good health and CMV-seronegative.

This chain connects TRBV5-1 to TRBJ2-5; TRBD1 matches 7 bases. J was trimmed by 2 bases and V by 4 bases; bases with no gene match: 8. Germline V CDR1 and CDR2: SGHRS, YFSETQ. The length of the CDR3 is 15 residues. CDR3 residues: CASSRAQGPQETQYF. The CDR3 coding sequence is TGCGCCAGCAGCCGAGCACAGGGGCCTCAAGAGACCCAGTACTTC.

This chain joins TRBV6-5 and TRBJ2-5, with a possible D match to TRBD2 (6 bases). The J call may be faulty, since TRBJ2-7 better matches the DNA end. The CDR3 runs 15 residues. Germline values: CDR1 MNHEY, CDR2 SVGAGI. The CDR3 nucleotides read TGTGCCAGCAGTTACTCGGGGCGGGGATCCTACGAGCAGTACTTC. It encodes CASSYSGRGSYEQYF.

The chain joins TRBV6-1 to TRBJ1-5; D is possibly TRBD1 (5 bases). Trimming removed 2 bases from V and 6 bases from J, with 14 bases in between. The CDR3 has 15 amino acids. The V gene's germline CDR1 is MNHNS and CDR2 SASEGT. The CDR3 DNA reads as TGTGCCAGCAGTGAACAGGGAGCGGGGGGTCAGCCCCAGCATTTT. Translation gives CASSEQGAGGQPQHF.

The chain has TRBV11-2 and TRBJ1-4; D possibly corresponds to TRBD1 (6 bases). The germline CDR1 and CDR2 sequences are SGHAT and FQNNGV. CDR3 length: 15 amino acids. Trimming cost V 4 bases and J 6 bases, with 15 bases left between them. DNA for the CDR3: TGTGCCAGCAGCTCGTCGACAGGCTGGTATGAAAAACTGTTTTTT. This gives the protein CASSSSTGWYEKLFF. Variable domain in full (rest from reference TRBV11-2 and TRBJ1-4): EAGVAQSPRYKIIEKRQSVAFWCNPISGHATLYWYQQILGQGPKLLIQFQNNGVVDDSQLPKDRFSAERLKGVDSTLKIQPAKLEDSAVYLCASSSSTGWYEKLFFGSGTQLSVL.

V and J are TRBV28 and TRBJ1-4, with TRBD1 matching 9 bases. There are 14 residues in the CDR3. After removal of 5 bases from V and 8 bases from J, the junction contained 6 bases not matched to a gene. CDR1 and CDR2 from the germline V gene are MDHEN and SYDVKM. The CDR3 DNA follows: TGTGCCAGCAGTACAACAGGGGGCGTGGAAAAACTGTTTTTT. The encoded protein is CASSTTGGVEKLFF.

The CDR3 sequence is CASSIGTYYEQYF. As DNA, the CDR3 is TGTGCCAGCAGTATCGGGACTTACTACGAGCAGTACTTC. V and J are TRBV6-5 and TRBJ2-5; D perhaps matches TRBD2 (6 bases). The assigned J gene may be wrong: the sequence end matches TRBJ2-7 better. From germline, CDR1 is MNHEY and CDR2 SVGAGI. CDR3 length: 13 amino acids.

This clone was seen more than once but under ten times. CDR3 DNA sequence: TGCGCCAGCAGCCAGGACGGGATCAATCAGCCCCAGCATTTT. This gives the protein CASSQDGINQPQHF. This chain connects TRBV4-3 to TRBJ1-5; no firm D call. CDR3 length: 14 amino acids. CDR1 is LGHNA and CDR2 is YSLEER in the germline V gene. V was clipped by 3 bases and J by 3 bases, with 9 bases between them.

This sequence joins TRBV5-1 and TRBJ1-1; D gene unclear. Germline CDR1 SGHRS, CDR2 YFSETQ. The CDR3 runs 14 residues. V was clipped by 1 base and J by 3 bases, with 10 bases between them. The CDR3 nucleotides are TGCGCCAGCAGCTTGTTTTTCCGGGACACTGAAGCTTTCTTT. This gives the protein CASSLFFRDTEAFF.